The rows below give T cell receptor beta chains drawn from one sample of a study of glioma-infiltrating T cells. Each CDR3 protein gets one entry after TCRdb re-called the multiplex PCR reads with MiXCR. The data show 150,000 or so distinct CDR3 sequences, 39% seen once. Specimen: glioma tissue, nonneoplastic brain tissue, or PBMCs (not recorded which). These receptors originate from a human donor with low-grade glioma or glioblastoma, undergoing nonglioma brain surgery, or in good health (not recorded which). The CDR3 runs from the conserved cysteine through the conserved F or W. D genes are given only for firm matches. Clone size is given for some rows only: seen once, a few or many times, or a class if the clone is expanded.

d_gene	v_gene	abundance	j_gene	len	CDR3nt	CDR3aa
TRBD2	TRBV6-1	few	TRBJ2-7	14	TGTGCCAGCAGGGGACTAGGGAGCTCCTACGAGCAGTACTTC	CASRGLGSSYEQYF
.	TRBV29-1	few	TRBJ2-1	13	TGCAGCGTTGCCGGGACTCGTTACAATGAGCAGTTCTTC	CSVAGTRYNEQFF
TRBD1	TRBV20-1	many	TRBJ1-3	15	TGCAGTGCTAGAGCCGGGACAGGGATCGGAAACACCATATATTTT	CSARAGTGIGNTIYF
.	TRBV24-1	.	TRBJ2-5	14	TGTGCCACCAGTGATTTGAACCGGAAAGAGACCCAGTACTTC	CATSDLNRKETQYF
.	TRBV7-9	.	TRBJ2-2	12	TGTGCCAGCAGCTTAATATCCGGGGAGCTGTTTTTT	CASSLISGELFF
TRBD2	TRBV6-6	many	TRBJ2-3	14	TGTGCCAGCAGTTACCGGGGGGGTACAGATACGCAGTATTTT	CASSYRGGTDTQYF
.	TRBV6-5	.	TRBJ1-5	12	TGTGCCAGCAGTTACCTAGGACAGCCCCAGAATTTT	CASSYLGQPQNF
.	TRBV7-2	.	TRBJ1-3	13	TGTGCCCGCAGCTTCGACCGCGTGGACACCATATATTTT	CARSFDRVDTIYF
.	TRBV3-1	.	TRBJ2-7	15	TGTGCCAGCAGCCAGGGGTGGACGCTCTCCTACGAGCAGTACTTC	CASSQGWTLSYEQYF
.	TRBV20-1	.	TRBJ1-5	13	TGCAGTGCTGTAGACAGTCCTTTGAGGCCCCAGCATTTT	CSAVDSPLRPQHF
.	TRBV25-1	few	TRBJ2-1	13	TGTGCCAGCGGACATCTCGTCAACAATGAGCAGTTCTTC	CASGHLVNNEQFF
TRBD1	TRBV15	.	TRBJ2-7	13	TGTGCCACCAGAGTGACAGGGACAGGCGAGCAGTACTTC	CATRVTGTGEQYF
.	TRBV7-2	few	TRBJ2-1	13	TGTGCCAGCAGCTTAGGAGGGGGGCAGGAGCAGTTCTTC	CASSLGGGQEQFF
TRBD2	TRBV6-1	few	TRBJ2-7	15	TGTGCCAGCATGAAGGCGGGAGACCCCTCCTACGAGCAGTACTTC	CASMKAGDPSYEQYF